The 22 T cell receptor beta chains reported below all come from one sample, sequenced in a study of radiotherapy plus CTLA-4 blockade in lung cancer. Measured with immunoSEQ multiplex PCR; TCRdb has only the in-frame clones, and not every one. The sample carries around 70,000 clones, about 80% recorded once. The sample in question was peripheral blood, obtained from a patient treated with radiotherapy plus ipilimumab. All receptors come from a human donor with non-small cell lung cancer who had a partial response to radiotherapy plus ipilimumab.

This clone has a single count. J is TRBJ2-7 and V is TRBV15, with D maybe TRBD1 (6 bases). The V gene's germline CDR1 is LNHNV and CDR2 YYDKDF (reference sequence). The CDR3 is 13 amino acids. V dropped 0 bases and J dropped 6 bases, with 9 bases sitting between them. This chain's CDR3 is CATSRDRGSEQYF. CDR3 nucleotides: TGTGCCACCAGCAGAGACAGGGGCAGCGAGCAGTACTTC.

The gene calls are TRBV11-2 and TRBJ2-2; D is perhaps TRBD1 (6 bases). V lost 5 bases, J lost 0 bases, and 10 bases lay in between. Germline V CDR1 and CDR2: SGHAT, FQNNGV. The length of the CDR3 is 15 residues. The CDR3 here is CASSPRGSNTGELFF. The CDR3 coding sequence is TGTGCCAGCAGCCCCAGGGGTTCGAACACCGGGGAGCTGTTTTTT. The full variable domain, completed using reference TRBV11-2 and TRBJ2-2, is EAGVAQSPRYKIIEKRQSVAFWCNPISGHATLYWYQQILGQGPKLLIQFQNNGVVDDSQLPKDRFSAERLKGVDSTLKIQPAKLEDSAVYLCASSPRGSNTGELFFGEGSRLTVL.

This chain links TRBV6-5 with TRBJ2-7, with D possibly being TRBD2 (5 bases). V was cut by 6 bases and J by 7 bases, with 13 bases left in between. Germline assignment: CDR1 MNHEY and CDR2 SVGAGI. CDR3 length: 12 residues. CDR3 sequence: CASSPPTGEQYF. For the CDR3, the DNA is TGTGCCAGCAGCCCCCCTACGGGGGAGCAGTACTTC.

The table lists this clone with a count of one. The CDR3 is CASSKTGGHSNQPQHF. The CDR3 bases are TGTGCCAGCAGCAAAACAGGGGGCCATAGCAATCAGCCCCAGCATTTT. The chain couples TRBV7-8 to TRBJ1-5; TRBD1 matches 9 bases. Germline V gene lookup returns CDR1 SGHVS and CDR2 FQNEAQ. Unmatched junction bases numbered 5, after V lost 5 bases and J lost 0 bases. This CDR3 comprises 16 residues.

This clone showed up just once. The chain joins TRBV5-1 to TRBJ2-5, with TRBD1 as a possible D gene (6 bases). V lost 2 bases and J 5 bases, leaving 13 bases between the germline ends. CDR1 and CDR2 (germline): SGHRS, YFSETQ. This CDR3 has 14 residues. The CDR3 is CASSLGTKKETQYF. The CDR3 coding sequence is TGCGCCAGCAGCTTAGGGACAAAAAAGGAGACCCAGTACTTC. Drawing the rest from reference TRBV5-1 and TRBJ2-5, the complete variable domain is KAGVTQTPRYLIKTRGQQVTLSCSPISGHRSVSWYQQTPGQGLQFLFEYFSETQRNKGNFPGRFSGRQFSNSRSEMNVSTLELGDSALYLCASSLGTKKETQYFGPGTRLLVL.

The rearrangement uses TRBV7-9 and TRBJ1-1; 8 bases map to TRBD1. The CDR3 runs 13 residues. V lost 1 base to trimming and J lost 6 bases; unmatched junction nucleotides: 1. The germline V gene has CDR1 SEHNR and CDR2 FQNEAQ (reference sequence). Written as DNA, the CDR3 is TGTGCCAGCAGCTTAGAACAGGGGGCTGAAGCTTTCTTT. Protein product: CASSLEQGAEAFF.

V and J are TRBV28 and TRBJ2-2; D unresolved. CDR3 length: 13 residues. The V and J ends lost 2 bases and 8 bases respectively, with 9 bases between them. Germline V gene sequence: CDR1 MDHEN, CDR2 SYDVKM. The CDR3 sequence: CASSLQAQGELFF. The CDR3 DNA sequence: TGTGCCAGCAGTTTACAGGCCCAGGGGGAGCTGTTTTTT. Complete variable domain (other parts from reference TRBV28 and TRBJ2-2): DVKVTQSSRYLVKRTGEKVFLECVQDMDHENMFWYRQDPGLGLRLIYFSYDVKMKEKGDIPEGYSVSREKKERFSLILESASTNQTSMYLCASSLQAQGELFFGEGSRLTVL.

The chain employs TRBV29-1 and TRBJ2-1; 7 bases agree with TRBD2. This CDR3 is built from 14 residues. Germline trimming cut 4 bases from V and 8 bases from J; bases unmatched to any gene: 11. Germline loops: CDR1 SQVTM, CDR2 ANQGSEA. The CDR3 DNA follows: TGCAGCGTTGTTCGGGGGAGGGCCGATGATGAGCAGTTCTTC. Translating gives CSVVRGRADDEQFF.

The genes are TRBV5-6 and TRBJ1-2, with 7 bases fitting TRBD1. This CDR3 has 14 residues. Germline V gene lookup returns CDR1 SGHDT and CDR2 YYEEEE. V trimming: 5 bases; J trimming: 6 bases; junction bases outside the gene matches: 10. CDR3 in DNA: TGTGCCAGCAGACAACAGGGGTCAAGGGATGGCTACACCTTC. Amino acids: CASRQQGSRDGYTF.

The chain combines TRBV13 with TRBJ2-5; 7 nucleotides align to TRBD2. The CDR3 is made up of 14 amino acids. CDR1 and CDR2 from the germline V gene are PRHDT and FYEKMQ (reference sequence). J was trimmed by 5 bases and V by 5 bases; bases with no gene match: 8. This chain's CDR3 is CASSPGEGRETQYF. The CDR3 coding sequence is TGTGCCAGCAGCCCCGGGGAGGGGAGGGAGACCCAGTACTTC.

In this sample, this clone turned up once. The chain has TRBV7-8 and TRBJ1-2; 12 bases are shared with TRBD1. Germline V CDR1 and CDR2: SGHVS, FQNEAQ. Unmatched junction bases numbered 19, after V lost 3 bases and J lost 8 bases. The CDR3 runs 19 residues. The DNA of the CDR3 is TGTGCCAGCAGCTTGGGGGCGGGGACAGGGGGCGTTGGAGGCACCGGCTACACCTTC. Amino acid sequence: CASSLGAGTGGVGGTGYTF.

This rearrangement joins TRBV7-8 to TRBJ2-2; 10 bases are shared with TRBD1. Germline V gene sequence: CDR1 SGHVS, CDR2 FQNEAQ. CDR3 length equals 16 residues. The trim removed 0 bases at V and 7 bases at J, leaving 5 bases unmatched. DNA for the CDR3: TGTGCCAGCAGCTTAGCTCGGACAGGGGGAAACGGGGAGCTGTTTTTT. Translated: CASSLARTGGNGELFF.

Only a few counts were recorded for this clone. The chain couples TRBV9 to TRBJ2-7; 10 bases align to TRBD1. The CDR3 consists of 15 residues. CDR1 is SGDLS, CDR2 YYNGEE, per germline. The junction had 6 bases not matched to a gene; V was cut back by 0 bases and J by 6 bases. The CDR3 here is CASSVETGGIGEQYF. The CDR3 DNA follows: TGTGCCAGCAGCGTAGAGACAGGGGGCATTGGCGAGCAGTACTTC.

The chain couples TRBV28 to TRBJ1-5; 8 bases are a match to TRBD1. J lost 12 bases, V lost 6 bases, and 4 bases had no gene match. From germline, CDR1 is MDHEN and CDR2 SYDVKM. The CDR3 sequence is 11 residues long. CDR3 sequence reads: CASRTGEGQHF. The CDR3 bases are TGTGCCAGCAGGACAGGGGAAGGCCAGCATTTT.

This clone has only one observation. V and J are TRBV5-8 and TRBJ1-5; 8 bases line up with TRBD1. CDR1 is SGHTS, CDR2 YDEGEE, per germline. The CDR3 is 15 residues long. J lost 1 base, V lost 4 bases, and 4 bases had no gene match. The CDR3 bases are TGTGCCAGCAGCACGCGGACAGGGAGCAATCAGCCCCAGCATTTT. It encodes CASSTRTGSNQPQHF.

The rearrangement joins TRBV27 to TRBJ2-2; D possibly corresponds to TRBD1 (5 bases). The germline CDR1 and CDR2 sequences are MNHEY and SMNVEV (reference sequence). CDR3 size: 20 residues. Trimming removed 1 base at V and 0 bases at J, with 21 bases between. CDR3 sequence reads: CASSLFSRVNRNTNTGELFF. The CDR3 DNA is TGTGCCAGCAGTTTATTCTCCAGGGTGAACCGAAATACGAACACCGGGGAGCTGTTTTTT.

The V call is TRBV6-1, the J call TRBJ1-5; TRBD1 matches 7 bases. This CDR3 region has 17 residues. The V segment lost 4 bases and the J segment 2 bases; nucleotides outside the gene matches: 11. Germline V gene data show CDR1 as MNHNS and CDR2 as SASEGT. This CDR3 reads CASSARGDRVGNQPQHF. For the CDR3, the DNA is TGTGCCAGCAGTGCAAGAGGAGACAGGGTAGGCAATCAGCCCCAGCATTTT.

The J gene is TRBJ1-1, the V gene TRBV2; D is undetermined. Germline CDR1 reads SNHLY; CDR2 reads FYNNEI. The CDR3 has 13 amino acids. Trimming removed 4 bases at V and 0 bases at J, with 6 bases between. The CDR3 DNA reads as TGTGCCAGCAGTGGCCAGTTGAACACTGAAGCTTTCTTT. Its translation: CASSGQLNTEAFF.

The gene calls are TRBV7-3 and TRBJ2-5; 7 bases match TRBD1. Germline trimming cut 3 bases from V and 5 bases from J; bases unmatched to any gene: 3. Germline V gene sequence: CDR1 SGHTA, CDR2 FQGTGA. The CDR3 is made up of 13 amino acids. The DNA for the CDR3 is TGTGCCAGCAGCTTTCACAGGGGTGAGACCCAGTACTTC. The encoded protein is CASSFHRGETQYF.

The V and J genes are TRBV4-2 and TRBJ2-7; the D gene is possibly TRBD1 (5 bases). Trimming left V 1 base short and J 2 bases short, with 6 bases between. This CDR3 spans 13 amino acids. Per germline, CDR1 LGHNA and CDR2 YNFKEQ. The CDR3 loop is CASSQGGTYEQYF. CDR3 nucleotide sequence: TGTGCCAGCAGCCAAGGGGGCACCTACGAGCAGTACTTC.

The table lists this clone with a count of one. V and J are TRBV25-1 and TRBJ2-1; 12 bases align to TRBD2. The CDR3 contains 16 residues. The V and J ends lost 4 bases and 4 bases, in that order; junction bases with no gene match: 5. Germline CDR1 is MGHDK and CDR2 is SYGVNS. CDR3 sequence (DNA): TGTGCCAGCAGTGGGACACTAGCGGGAGGTTACAATGAGCAGTTCTTC. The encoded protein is CASSGTLAGGYNEQFF.

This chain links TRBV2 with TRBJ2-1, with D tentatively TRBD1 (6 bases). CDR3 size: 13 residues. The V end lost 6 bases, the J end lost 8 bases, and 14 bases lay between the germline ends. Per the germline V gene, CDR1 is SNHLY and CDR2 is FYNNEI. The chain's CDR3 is CASRLQTGYEQFF. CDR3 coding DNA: TGTGCCAGCAGGCTACAGACAGGTTATGAGCAGTTCTTC.